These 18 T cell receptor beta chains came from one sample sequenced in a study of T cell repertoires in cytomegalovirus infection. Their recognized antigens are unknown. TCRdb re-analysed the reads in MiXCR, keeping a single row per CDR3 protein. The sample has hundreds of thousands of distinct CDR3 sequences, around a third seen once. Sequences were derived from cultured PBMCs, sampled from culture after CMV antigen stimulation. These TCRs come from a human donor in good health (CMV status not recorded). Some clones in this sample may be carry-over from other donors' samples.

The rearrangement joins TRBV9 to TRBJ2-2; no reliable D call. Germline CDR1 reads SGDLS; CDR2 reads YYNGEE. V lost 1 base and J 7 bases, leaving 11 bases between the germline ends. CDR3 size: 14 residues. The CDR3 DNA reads TGTGCCAGCAGCGTACAGCCGAACCTCGGGGAGCTGTTTTTT. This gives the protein CASSVQPNLGELFF.

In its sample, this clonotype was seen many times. The CDR3 region is CASSTDSRPETQYF. Written as DNA, the CDR3 is TGTGCCAGCAGTACGGACAGTCGCCCAGAGACCCAGTACTTC. V is TRBV6-1 and J is TRBJ2-5; D possibly corresponds to TRBD1 (6 bases). The CDR3 sequence is 14 residues long. Looked up from germline, CDR1 is MNHNS and CDR2 is SASEGT. Trimming removed 5 bases at V and 4 bases at J, with 14 bases between.

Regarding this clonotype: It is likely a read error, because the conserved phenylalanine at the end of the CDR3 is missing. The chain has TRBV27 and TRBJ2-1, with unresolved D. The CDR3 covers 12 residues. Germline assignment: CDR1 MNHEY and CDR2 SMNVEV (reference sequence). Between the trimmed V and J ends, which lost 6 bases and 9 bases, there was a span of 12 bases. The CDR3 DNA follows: TGTGCCAGCAGAGGGTTGGTAAGTGAGCAGTTCCTC. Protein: CASRGLVSEQFL.

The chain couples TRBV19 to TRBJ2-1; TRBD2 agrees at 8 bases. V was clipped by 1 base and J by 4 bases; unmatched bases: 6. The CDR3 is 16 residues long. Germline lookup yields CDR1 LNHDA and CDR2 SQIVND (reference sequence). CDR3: CASSIVSGKWYNEQFF. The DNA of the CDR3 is TGTGCCAGTAGTATAGTTAGCGGGAAGTGGTACAATGAGCAGTTCTTC.

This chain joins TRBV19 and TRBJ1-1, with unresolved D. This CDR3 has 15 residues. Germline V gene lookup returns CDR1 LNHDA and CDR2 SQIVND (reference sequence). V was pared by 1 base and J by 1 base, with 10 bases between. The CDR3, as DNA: TGTGCCAGTAGTATAGTGGCACACCCGAACACTGAAGCTTTCTTT. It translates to CASSIVAHPNTEAFF.

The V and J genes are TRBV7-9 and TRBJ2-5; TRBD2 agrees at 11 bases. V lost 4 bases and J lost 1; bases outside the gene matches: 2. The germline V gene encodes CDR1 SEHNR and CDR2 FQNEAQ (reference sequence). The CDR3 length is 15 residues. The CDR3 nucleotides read TGTGCCAGCAGCTGGGGACTAGCGGCCCAAGAGACCCAGTACTTC. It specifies CASSWGLAAQETQYF.

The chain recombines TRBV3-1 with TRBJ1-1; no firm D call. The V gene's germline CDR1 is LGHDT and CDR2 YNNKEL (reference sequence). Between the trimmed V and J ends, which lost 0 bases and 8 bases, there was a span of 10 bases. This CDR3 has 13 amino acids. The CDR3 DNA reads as TGTGCCAGCAGCCAAGAGGGTCGCAGAGAAGCTTTCTTT. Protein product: CASSQEGRREAFF.

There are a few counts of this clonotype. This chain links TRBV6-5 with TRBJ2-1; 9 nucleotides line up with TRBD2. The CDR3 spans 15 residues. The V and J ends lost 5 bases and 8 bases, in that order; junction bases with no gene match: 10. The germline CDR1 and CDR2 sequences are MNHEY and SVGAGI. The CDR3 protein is CASSPGTSPMYEQFF. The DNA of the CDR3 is TGTGCCAGCAGTCCCGGGACTAGCCCCATGTATGAGCAGTTCTTC.

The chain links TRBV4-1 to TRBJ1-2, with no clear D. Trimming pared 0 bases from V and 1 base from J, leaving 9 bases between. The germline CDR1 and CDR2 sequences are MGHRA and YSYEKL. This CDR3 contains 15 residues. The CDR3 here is CASSQDGVSNYGYTF. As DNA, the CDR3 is TGCGCCAGCAGCCAAGATGGCGTCAGTAACTATGGCTACACCTTC.

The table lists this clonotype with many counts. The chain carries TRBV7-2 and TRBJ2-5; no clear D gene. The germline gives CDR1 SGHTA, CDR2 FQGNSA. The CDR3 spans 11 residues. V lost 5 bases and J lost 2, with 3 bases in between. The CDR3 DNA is TGTGCCAGCAGCGAACAAGAGACCCAGTACTTC. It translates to CASSEQETQYF.

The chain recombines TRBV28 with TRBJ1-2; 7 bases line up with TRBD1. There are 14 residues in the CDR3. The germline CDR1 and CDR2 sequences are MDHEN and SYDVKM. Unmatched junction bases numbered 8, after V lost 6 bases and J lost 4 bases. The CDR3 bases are TGTGCCAGCAGGCTGGGACAGCGAATCTATGGCTACACCTTC. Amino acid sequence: CASRLGQRIYGYTF.

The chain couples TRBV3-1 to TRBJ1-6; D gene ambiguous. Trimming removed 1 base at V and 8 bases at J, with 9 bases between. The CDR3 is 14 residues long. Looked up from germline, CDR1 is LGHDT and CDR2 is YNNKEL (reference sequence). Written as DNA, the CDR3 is TGTGCCAGCAGCCAAGTTACGGGATATTCACCCCTCCACTTT. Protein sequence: CASSQVTGYSPLHF.

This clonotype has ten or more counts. The CDR3 loop is CASSFYDRANYEQYF. DNA for the CDR3: TGTGCCAGCAGCTTCTACGACCGGGCGAACTACGAGCAGTACTTC. The chain couples TRBV7-2 to TRBJ2-7, with no clear D. CDR3 length: 15 amino acids. The germline V gene has CDR1 SGHTA and CDR2 FQGNSA. V was shortened by 3 bases and J by 3 bases, with 15 bases between the two germline ends.

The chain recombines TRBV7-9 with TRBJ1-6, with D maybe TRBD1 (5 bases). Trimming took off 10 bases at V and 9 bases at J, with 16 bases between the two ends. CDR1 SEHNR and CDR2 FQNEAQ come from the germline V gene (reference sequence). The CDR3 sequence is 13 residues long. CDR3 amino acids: CATSGTEVSPLHF. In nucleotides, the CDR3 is TGTGCCACCTCCGGGACGGAGGTTTCACCCCTCCACTTT.

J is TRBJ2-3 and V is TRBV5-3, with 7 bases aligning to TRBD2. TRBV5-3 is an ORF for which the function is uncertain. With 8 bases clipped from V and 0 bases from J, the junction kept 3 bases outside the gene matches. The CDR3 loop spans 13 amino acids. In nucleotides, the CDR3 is TGTGCCAGCAATAGCGGGAGCACAGATACGCAGTATTTT. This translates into CASNSGSTDTQYF.

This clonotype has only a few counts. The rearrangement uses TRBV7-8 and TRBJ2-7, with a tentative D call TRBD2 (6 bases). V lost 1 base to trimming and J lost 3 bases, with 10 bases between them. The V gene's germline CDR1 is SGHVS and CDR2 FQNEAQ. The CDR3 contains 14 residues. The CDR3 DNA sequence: TGTGCCAGCAGCTTAGGACTAGGCAGCTACGAGCAGTACTTC. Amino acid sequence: CASSLGLGSYEQYF.

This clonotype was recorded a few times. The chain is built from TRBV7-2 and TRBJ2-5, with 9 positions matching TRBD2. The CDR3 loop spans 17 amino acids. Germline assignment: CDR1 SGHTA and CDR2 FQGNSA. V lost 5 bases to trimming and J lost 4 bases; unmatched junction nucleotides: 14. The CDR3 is CASSPRDSGSAPETQYF. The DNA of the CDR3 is TGTGCCAGCAGCCCCCGGGATAGCGGGAGCGCCCCAGAGACCCAGTACTTC.

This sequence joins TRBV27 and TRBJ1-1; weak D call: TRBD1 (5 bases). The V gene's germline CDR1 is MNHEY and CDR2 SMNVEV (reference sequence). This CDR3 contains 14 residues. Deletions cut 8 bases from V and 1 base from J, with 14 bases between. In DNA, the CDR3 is TGTGCCAGCGCCCTGGGGGGGGGGAACACTGAAGCTTTCTTT. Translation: CASALGGGNTEAFF.